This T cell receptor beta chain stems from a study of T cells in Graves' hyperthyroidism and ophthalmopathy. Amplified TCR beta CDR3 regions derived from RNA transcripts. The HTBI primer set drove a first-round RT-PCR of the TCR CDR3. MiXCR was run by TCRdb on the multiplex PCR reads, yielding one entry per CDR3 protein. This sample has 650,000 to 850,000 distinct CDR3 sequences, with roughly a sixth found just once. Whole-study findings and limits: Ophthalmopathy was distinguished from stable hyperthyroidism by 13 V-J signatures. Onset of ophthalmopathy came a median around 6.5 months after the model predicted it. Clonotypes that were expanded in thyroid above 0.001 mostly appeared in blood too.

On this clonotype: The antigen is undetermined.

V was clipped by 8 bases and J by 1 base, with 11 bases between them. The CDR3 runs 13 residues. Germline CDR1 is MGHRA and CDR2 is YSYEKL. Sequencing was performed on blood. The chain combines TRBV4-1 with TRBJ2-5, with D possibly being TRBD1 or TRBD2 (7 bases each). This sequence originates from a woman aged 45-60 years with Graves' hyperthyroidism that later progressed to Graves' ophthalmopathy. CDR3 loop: CASAGGGQETQYF. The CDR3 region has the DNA TGCGCCAGCGCAGGGGGGGGCCAAGAGACCCAGTACTTC.